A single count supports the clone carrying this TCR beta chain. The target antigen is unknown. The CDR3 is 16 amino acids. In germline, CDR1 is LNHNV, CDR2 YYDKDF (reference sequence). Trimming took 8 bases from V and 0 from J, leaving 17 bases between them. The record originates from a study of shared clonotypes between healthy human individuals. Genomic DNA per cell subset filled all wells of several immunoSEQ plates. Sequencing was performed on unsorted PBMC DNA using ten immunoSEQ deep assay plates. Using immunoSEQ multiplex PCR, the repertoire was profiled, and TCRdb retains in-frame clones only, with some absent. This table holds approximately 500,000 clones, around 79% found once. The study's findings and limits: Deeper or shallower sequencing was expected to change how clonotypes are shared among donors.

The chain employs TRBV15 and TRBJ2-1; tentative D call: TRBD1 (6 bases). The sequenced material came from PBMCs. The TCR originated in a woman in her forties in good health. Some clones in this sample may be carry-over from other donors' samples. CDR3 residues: CATPLDSPSSYNEQFF. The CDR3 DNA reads TGTGCCACCCCTTTGGACAGCCCGAGCTCCTACAATGAGCAGTTCTTC.